The clone carrying this T cell receptor beta chain turned up a few times. Libraries were prepared by immunoSEQ multiplex PCR; TCRdb keeps only in-frame clonotypes and omits some of them. Of roughly 250,000 clones listed, approximately 79% are singletons. These data originate in a study of blood T cell repertoires in COVID-19. Study-level information: Nucleic acid was either cDNA or gDNA, and it came from T cells, B-cell-depleted T cells, or PBMCs.

The CDR3 consists of 13 residues. Between the trimmed V and J ends, which lost 6 bases and 5 bases, there was a span of 11 bases. In germline, CDR1 is MNHEY, CDR2 SVGEGT. The chain recombines TRBV6-2 or TRBV6-3 with TRBJ1-5, with D possibly TRBD1 on 6 matching bases. The sample taken for sequencing was peripheral blood. This TCR derives from a woman aged 40 to 50 with active or convalescent COVID-19. This chain's CDR3 is CASSLDSYQPQHF. The CDR3, as DNA: TGTGCCAGCAGCCTGGACAGTTATCAGCCCCAGCATTTT.